This T cell receptor (beta chain) is from a study of cytomegalovirus exposure and HLA in healthy donors. Study results and limitations: Earlier analysis yielded a pattern in which most TCR beta V segments were productive about 87% or about 30% of the time.

As concerns this clone: Its target is unknown.

60 Vbeta and 13 Jbeta primers were used in PCR. Profiling relied on immunoSEQ multiplex PCR, and the TCRdb table lists in-frame clones only, not all of them. The sample yields a few hundred thousand clones, over 90% seen once. There are 15 residues in the CDR3. Looked up from germline, CDR1 is SGHTA and CDR2 is FQGNSA. V lost 5 bases and J lost 1, with 12 bases in between. Sequenced input: PBMCs. The chain carries TRBV7-2 and TRBJ2-4; no clear D. The origin of this receptor is a girl aged 2-9 years in good health and CMV-seronegative. CDR3 sequence: CASSVSVNAKNIQYF. As DNA, the CDR3 is TGTGCCAGCAGCGTGAGTGTTAACGCCAAAAACATTCAGTACTTC.